This TCR beta chain derives from a study of blood T cell repertoires in COVID-19. In the study overall: PBMCs, B-cell-depleted T cells, or T cells were the source of the cDNA or gDNA that made up the material.

TCRdb keeps only in-frame clones here, not all; method: immunoSEQ multiplex PCR. The data show under 450,000 clones, about nine tenths seen once. V gave up 3 bases and J gave up 4 bases, with 13 bases separating them. Germline CDR1 and CDR2: MNHEY and SMNVEV (reference sequence). This CDR3 has 14 amino acids. The receptor's source is a woman between 35 and 50 years old with COVID-19, enrolled during active disease. This sequence joins TRBV27 and TRBJ2-7, with D unclear. What was sequenced was peripheral blood. CDR3 coding DNA: TGTGCCAGCAGTTTGATTAGCCCTCCTTACGAGCAGTACTTC. Protein sequence: CASSLISPPYEQYF.